This entry concerns a single T cell receptor (beta chain). Its specificity is unknown. This entry comes from a study of beta chain features in type 1 diabetes. This CDR3 is built from 16 residues. V was cut by 6 bases and J by 5 bases, with 17 bases left in between. Germline lookup yields CDR1 SNHLY and CDR2 FYNNEI. Sorted cells reached over 95% purity in every population. Expressed TCRB transcripts got sequenced, as all isolated RNA was reverse transcribed. Measured with immunoSEQ multiplex PCR; TCRdb has only the in-frame clones, and not every one. The profile shows more than 120,000 clones, more than 9% of them singletons. Study findings and constraints: The study found that naive, central memory and Treg TCRB repertoires appeared more similar in patients than in healthy donors.

This chain uses TRBV2 with TRBJ1-6, with D possibly matching TRBD1 (6 bases). What was sequenced was naive CD4+ T cells from blood. This receptor was obtained from a man aged 18 to 30 in good health. The CDR3 coding sequence is TGTGCCAGCAGCAAGGACAGTGTTACCAATAATTCACCCCTCCACTTT. Amino acid sequence: CASSKDSVTNNSPLHF.